These T cell receptor beta chains were read from a single sample in a study of blood T cell repertoires in COVID-19. Profiling relied on immunoSEQ multiplex PCR, and the TCRdb table lists in-frame clones only, not all of them. This table holds 140,000 to 150,000 clones, 80% found once. Sequencing was carried out using peripheral blood. All receptors come from a man in his 60s with active or convalescent COVID-19. Each CDR3 is given with its conserved first and last residue. Fields, in order: V gene, clone size, D gene, J gene, CDR3 protein, CDR3 DNA. D genes are given only for firm matches. Only some rows state a clone size, as once, few, many or a class for expanded clones.

>TRBV19|once|-|TRBJ2-7
CASSIDTVSYEQYF
TGTGCCAGTAGTATTGATACGGTCTCCTACGAGCAGTACTTC
>TRBV14|few|-|TRBJ2-7
CASSQVRGRVDEQYF
TGTGCCAGCAGTCAGGTCCGGGGAAGAGTCGACGAGCAGTACTTC
>TRBV7-2|-|-|TRBJ2-1
CASSPGGPSERFF
TGTGCCAGCAGCCCCGGCGGGCCTTCGGAGCGGTTCTTC
>TRBV28|few|TRBD2|TRBJ2-2
CASSPRTSGRAKAGELFF
TGTGCCAGCAGTCCCCGGACTAGCGGGAGGGCCAAGGCCGGGGAGCTGTTTTTT
>TRBV18|-|-|TRBJ1-5
CASSRSGGRDQPQHF
TGTGCCAGCTCGCGGTCGGGGGGACGTGATCAGCCCCAGCATTTT
>TRBV19|-|-|TRBJ1-2
CASSHRVAPGNYGYTF
TGTGCCAGTAGCCACCGGGTTGCTCCGGGGAACTATGGCTACACCTTC
>TRBV19|-|TRBD2|TRBJ2-3
CASSTGLATDTQYF
TGTGCCAGTAGTACGGGACTAGCAACTGATACGCAGTATTTT
>TRBV4-1|-|TRBD1|TRBJ2-6
CASSQPGQGPGANVLTF
TGCGCCAGCAGCCAGCCAGGACAGGGGCCTGGGGCCAACGTCCTGACTTTC
>TRBV6-1|-|TRBD2|TRBJ2-3
CASSEVSGSFTDTQYF
TGTGCCAGCAGTGAAGTCAGCGGGAGCTTCACAGATACGCAGTATTTT
>TRBV4-3|-|TRBD2|TRBJ2-7
CASSQGLAGSEQYF
TGCGCCAGCAGCCAAGGCCTAGCGGGAAGCGAGCAGTACTTC
>TRBV28|once|TRBD1|TRBJ1-5
CASSTPGTGMRQAQHF
TGTGCCAGCAGCACGCCCGGGACAGGGATGCGACAGGCCCAGCATTTT
>TRBV4-2|-|-|TRBJ1-1
CASSRELNTEAFF
TGTGCCAGCAGCCGGGAGTTGAACACTGAAGCTTTCTTT
>TRBV11-2|-|TRBD2|TRBJ2-1
CASSLGSSGGEQFF
TGTGCCAGCAGCTTAGGATCTAGCGGGGGAGAGCAGTTCTTC
>TRBV30|-|-|TRBJ1-6
CAWSVTGTKNSPLHF
TGTGCCTGGAGTGTTACCGGGACAAAGAATTCACCCCTCCACTTT
>TRBV9|-|TRBD2|TRBJ2-1
CASSVWGLAGVGDEQFF
TGTGCCAGCAGCGTATGGGGACTAGCGGGAGTTGGCGATGAGCAGTTCTTC
>TRBV5-1|once|TRBD1|TRBJ2-5
CASSLGGTGETQYF
TGCGCCAGCAGCCTGGGGGGGACAGGGGAGACCCAGTACTTC
>TRBV4-2|-|-|TRBJ1-1
CASSQKGGGTEAFF
TGTGCCAGCAGCCAAAAGGGGGGGGGCACTGAAGCTTTCTTT
>TRBV5-5|-|-|TRBJ2-5
CASSPGFETQYF
TGTGCCAGCAGCCCAGGGTTCGAGACCCAGTACTTC
>TRBV28|once|-|TRBJ1-1
CASSSNPQVRAFF
TGTGCCAGCAGTTCAAATCCACAGGTCCGGGCTTTCTTT
>TRBV3-1/TRBV3-2|-|TRBD1|TRBJ2-1
CASSRSTGTGANEQFF
TGTGCCAGCAGCCGGTCAACCGGGACAGGGGCCAATGAGCAGTTCTTC
>TRBV27|-|-|TRBJ2-3
CASTDLGAGDTQYF
TGTGCCAGCACCGATCTAGGGGCCGGCGATACGCAGTATTTT
>TRBV11-3|-|TRBD2|TRBJ2-1
CASSLLGLADNEQFF
TGTGCCAGCAGCCTACTTGGACTAGCGGACAATGAGCAGTTCTTC
>TRBV4-3|-|-|TRBJ2-3
CASSPGPSGSTDTQYF
TGCGCCAGCAGCCCAGGGCCCAGCGGGAGCACAGATACGCAGTATTTT
>TRBV19|-|-|TRBJ2-6
CASSPSGVSGANVLTF
TGTGCCAGTAGTCCCTCAGGGGTTTCTGGGGCCAACGTCCTGACTTTC
>TRBV6-6|-|-|TRBJ1-1
CASSYGAGRNTEAFF
TGTGCCAGCAGTTACGGGGCAGGGCGGAACACTGAAGCTTTCTTT
>TRBV4-3|-|-|TRBJ1-2
CASSREPLPNYGYTF
TGCGCCAGCAGCCGAGAACCGCTACCTAACTATGGCTACACCTTC
>TRBV7-7|-|TRBD2|TRBJ2-7
CASSSGLAGLGEQYF
TGTGCCAGCAGCTCGGGACTAGCGGGGTTGGGGGAGCAGTACTTC
>TRBV18|-|-|TRBJ2-1
CASSPQAVYNEQFF
TGTGCCAGCTCACCACAGGCGGTTTACAATGAGCAGTTCTTC
>TRBV24-1|few|-|TRBJ2-5
CATSASGLQETQYF
TGTGCCACCAGCGCCTCGGGACTTCAGGAGACCCAGTACTTC
>TRBV7-2|-|-|TRBJ2-1
CASSPEPGDEQFF
TGTGCCAGCAGCCCCGAGCCGGGAGATGAGCAGTTCTTC
>TRBV29-1|-|TRBD2|TRBJ2-7
CSVEGTSGPLEQYF
TGCAGCGTTGAAGGGACTAGCGGACCCCTCGAGCAGTACTTC
>TRBV3-1/TRBV3-2|-|-|TRBJ2-4
CASSYRTEAKNIQYF
TGTGCCAGCAGCTACCGAACAGAAGCCAAAAACATTCAGTACTTC
>TRBV12-3/TRBV12-4|few|-|TRBJ2-7
CASSHQNSGEQYF
TGTGCCAGCAGCCACCAGAATTCGGGAGAGCAGTACTTC
>TRBV28|-|-|TRBJ1-1
CASSPEMLEAFF
TGTGCCAGCAGTCCGGAGATGCTTGAAGCTTTCTTT
>TRBV7-3|once|-|TRBJ2-7
CASSPTAYEQYF
TGTGCCAGCAGCCCTACAGCATACGAGCAGTACTTC
>TRBV29-1|-|TRBD2|TRBJ2-1
CSVRGAGGTSYNEQFF
TGCAGCGTTCGGGGGGCGGGAGGAACCTCCTACAATGAGCAGTTCTTC
>TRBV29-1|-|-|TRBJ2-7
CSVKTAWNPYEQYF
TGCAGCGTTAAAACAGCCTGGAATCCATACGAGCAGTACTTC
>TRBV6-6|-|TRBD1|TRBJ1-2
CASSGTANYGYTF
TGTGCCAGCAGTGGGACAGCTAACTATGGCTACACCTTC
>TRBV9|-|TRBD2|TRBJ2-1
CASSVGYPSGSSYNEQFF
TGTGCCAGCAGCGTAGGGTACCCTAGCGGGAGCTCCTACAATGAGCAGTTCTTC
>TRBV6-2/TRBV6-3|-|-|TRBJ2-1
CASSYSSSRRDEQFF
TGTGCCAGCAGTTACTCTAGCTCCCGCAGGGATGAGCAGTTCTTC
>TRBV18|-|-|TRBJ1-3
CASSHSGGGSGNTIYF
TGTGCCAGCTCACATTCGGGCGGGGGCTCTGGAAACACCATATATTTT
>TRBV7-7|many|TRBD2|TRBJ2-7
CASSPTSGSLHEQYF
TGTGCCAGCAGTCCGACTAGCGGGTCCCTTCACGAGCAGTACTTC
>TRBV10-3|-|TRBD1|TRBJ2-5
CASRTGEETQYF
TGTGCCTCTCGGACAGGGGAAGAGACCCAGTACTTC
>TRBV19|-|-|TRBJ2-3
CASTPGLTTDTQYF
TGTGCCAGTACCCCGGGACTTACCACAGATACGCAGTATTTT